A single sample gave rise to the 30 T cell receptor beta chains below, sequenced in a study of T cell changes during pregnancy in multiple sclerosis. Data came from immunoSEQ multiplex PCR; TCRdb stores just in-frame clones and leaves some out. The sample records about 110,000 clones, roughly 92% being singletons. The material sequenced was peripheral blood, taken in the third trimester of pregnancy. All receptors derive from a female donor with multiple sclerosis, enrolled in a pregnancy study.

This chain joins TRBV5-4 and TRBJ1-3; 8 bases agree with TRBD1. The CDR3 loop spans 16 amino acids. V trimming: 4 bases; J trimming: 0 bases; junction bases outside the gene matches: 6. Germline V gene lookup returns CDR1 SGHNT and CDR2 YYREEE (reference sequence). CDR3 DNA: TGTGCCAGCAGCCCCGGACAGGGCCGCTCTGGAAACACCATATATTTT. Residues: CASSPGQGRSGNTIYF.

This CDR3 is CASSSQGRGYTF. In nucleotides, the CDR3 is TGTGCCAGCAGTAGTCAGGGTCGGGGCTACACCTTC. The chain uses TRBV27 and TRBJ1-2; D may be TRBD1 (5 bases). CDR3 length: 12 residues. CDR1 is MNHEY and CDR2 is SMNVEV in the germline V gene (reference sequence). V lost 5 bases and J 8 bases, leaving 12 bases between the germline ends.

The gene calls are TRBV18 and TRBJ1-4, with a weak D call TRBD1 (5 bases). V was shortened by 3 bases and J by 7 bases, with 18 bases between the two germline ends. Germline V gene sequence: CDR1 KGHSH, CDR2 LQKENI. There are 16 residues in the CDR3. The CDR3 sequence is CASSPQDSLPSEKLFF. DNA of the CDR3: TGTGCCAGCTCACCCCAAGACAGTTTACCAAGTGAAAAACTGTTTTTT.

The rearrangement joins TRBV15 to TRBJ2-7; D ambiguous. CDR1 is LNHNV and CDR2 is YYDKDF in the germline V gene (reference sequence). Trimming pared 4 bases from V and 4 bases from J, leaving 17 bases between. The CDR3 is 15 amino acids. In DNA, the CDR3 is TGTGCCACCAGCACAGATGACGGATTCGGGTACGAGCAGTACTTC. This encodes CATSTDDGFGYEQYF.

The chain links TRBV27 to TRBJ2-5, with TRBD1 as a possible D gene (6 bases). Per germline, CDR1 MNHEY and CDR2 SMNVEV (reference sequence). Trimming removed 0 bases at V and 2 bases at J, with 16 bases between. The CDR3 sequence is 17 residues long. CDR3 residues: CASSLSHLARGQETQYF. The CDR3 DNA is TGTGCCAGCAGTTTATCCCATTTGGCCAGGGGACAAGAGACCCAGTACTTC.

The gene calls are TRBV5-6 and TRBJ1-1; TRBD1 agrees at 8 bases. With 4 bases clipped from V and 4 bases from J, the junction kept 6 bases outside the gene matches. CDR1 and CDR2 from the germline V gene are SGHDT and YYEEEE. This CDR3 spans 14 amino acids. The CDR3 spells CASSAGTGFTEAFF. In DNA form, the CDR3 reads TGTGCCAGCAGCGCCGGGACAGGATTCACTGAAGCTTTCTTT.

The V call is TRBV10-3, the J call TRBJ2-1, with 8 bases that match TRBD2. The CDR3 covers 15 residues. Germline V gene lookup returns CDR1 ENHRY and CDR2 SYGVKD. V was clipped by 2 bases and J by 5 bases; unmatched bases: 5. The CDR3 protein is CAISEQRETNNEQFF. The CDR3, as DNA: TGTGCCATCAGTGAGCAGCGGGAGACCAACAATGAGCAGTTCTTC.

V usage is TRBV6-1 and J usage is TRBJ1-1; no definite D call. Germline V gene data show CDR1 as MNHNS and CDR2 as SASEGT. The CDR3 runs 13 residues. Trimming shortened V by 6 bases and J by 4 bases, and 12 bases separated the two germline ends. The CDR3 loop reads CASSPQLGTEAFF. The CDR3 region has the DNA TGTGCCAGCAGCCCTCAACTCGGCACTGAAGCTTTCTTT.

This chain joins TRBV6-1 and TRBJ1-3; D may be TRBD1 (6 bases). CDR1 MNHNS and CDR2 SASEGT come from the germline V gene. V was clipped by 10 bases and J by 4 bases, with 8 bases between them. This CDR3 spans 11 amino acids. The CDR3 region has the DNA TGTGCCACCGGACAGGGAAACACCATATATTTT. Translated: CATGQGNTIYF.

This clone appeared once. Other nucleotide sequences in the sample specify the same CDR3. The V gene is TRBV9, the J gene TRBJ1-1; D might be TRBD1 (6 bases). This CDR3 contains 13 residues. V was clipped by 2 bases and J by 1 base, with 6 bases between them. Germline values: CDR1 SGDLS, CDR2 YYNGEE. CDR3 protein: CASSVTGNTEAFF. The CDR3 DNA follows: TGTGCCAGCAGCGTGACAGGGAACACTGAAGCTTTCTTT.

The chain uses TRBV7-2 and TRBJ2-1, with 13 bases aligning to TRBD2. The length of the CDR3 is 18 residues. Trimming at V came to 2 bases and at J to 0 bases, leaving 4 bases not matched to a gene. Germline CDR1 reads SGHTA; CDR2 reads FQGNSA. The CDR3 bases are TGTGCCAGCAGCTTATATTGGACTAGCGGGGGCTCCTACAATGAGCAGTTCTTC. Its translation is CASSLYWTSGGSYNEQFF.

The rearrangement links TRBV28 to TRBJ1-5, with 7 bases matching TRBD1. Germline assignment: CDR1 MDHEN and CDR2 SYDVKM. The CDR3 is 16 amino acids. Trimming cost V 4 bases and J 4 bases; bases outside gene matches: 10. CDR3 DNA sequence: TGTGCCAGCAGTTCCTACAGGGGCCCGGGGAATCAGCCCCAGCATTTT. Encoded protein: CASSSYRGPGNQPQHF.

The genes are TRBV28 and TRBJ1-5; 8 bases are shared with TRBD1. This CDR3 contains 16 residues. After removal of 5 bases from V and 6 bases from J, the junction contained 12 bases not matched to a gene. The germline V gene encodes CDR1 MDHEN and CDR2 SYDVKM. Here the CDR3 reads CASSAPQGAVGQPQHF. The CDR3, as DNA: TGTGCCAGCAGTGCGCCCCAGGGGGCAGTAGGTCAGCCCCAGCATTTT.

This clone was counted once. The J gene is TRBJ1-1, the V gene TRBV18; 7 bases are a match to TRBD1. The CDR3 runs 16 residues. Germline V gene data show CDR1 as KGHSH and CDR2 as LQKENI. Trimming cost V 6 bases and J 0 bases; bases outside gene matches: 10. The CDR3 DNA is TGTGCCAGCTCGGATAGGGACAGCCCTATGAACACTGAAGCTTTCTTT. This encodes CASSDRDSPMNTEAFF.

V gene TRBV27 combines with J gene TRBJ2-7; D is perhaps TRBD1 (6 bases). V was trimmed by 5 bases and J by 2 bases, leaving 16 bases between them. The germline CDR1 and CDR2 sequences are MNHEY and SMNVEV (reference sequence). This CDR3 is built from 15 residues. The CDR3 region is CASSASGAPTYEQYF. Written as DNA, the CDR3 is TGTGCCAGCAGTGCCTCAGGGGCCCCTACCTACGAGCAGTACTTC.

For this clone: At the DNA level, this CDR3 is encoded by other sequences in the same sample as well. V and J are TRBV2 and TRBJ2-7, with D possibly TRBD1 on 6 matching bases. The CDR3 covers 12 residues. Germline values: CDR1 SNHLY, CDR2 FYNNEI. With 7 bases removed from V and 3 bases from J, the gap between germline ends came to 10 bases. The CDR3 bases are TGTGCCAGCACCCGGACAGTCTACGAGCAGTACTTC. It specifies CASTRTVYEQYF.

The chain is built from TRBV6-4 and TRBJ1-2; TRBD1 is a possible D gene (6 bases). The CDR3 totals 13 residues. The V gene's germline CDR1 is MRHNA and CDR2 SNTAGT. With 7 bases removed from V and 3 bases from J, the gap between germline ends came to 12 bases. The CDR3 spells CASTETGYYGYTF. The CDR3 coding sequence is TGTGCCAGCACCGAGACAGGCTACTATGGCTACACCTTC.

The CDR3 DNA sequence: TGTGCCAGCAGCGCACTCACAGGGGAAAACACCATATATTTT. The encoded protein is CASSALTGENTIYF. V usage is TRBV9 and J usage is TRBJ1-3; 7 bases map to TRBD1. V lost 3 bases to trimming and J lost 6 bases; unmatched junction nucleotides: 6. The germline gives CDR1 SGDLS, CDR2 YYNGEE. CDR3 size: 14 residues. Using reference TRBV9 and TRBJ1-3 for the parts outside the CDR3, the full variable domain is DSGVTQTPKHLITATGQRVTLRCSPRSGDLSVYWYQQSLDQGLQFLIQYYNGEERAKGNILERFSAQQFPDLHSELNLSSLELGDSALYFCASSALTGENTIYFGEGSWLTVV.

The chain uses TRBV18 and TRBJ1-5, with a tentative D call TRBD1 (6 bases). From germline, CDR1 is KGHSH and CDR2 LQKENI. V was trimmed by 4 bases and J by 2 bases, leaving 9 bases between them. The CDR3 sequence is 14 residues long. The CDR3: CASSLRQGNQPQHF. DNA for the CDR3: TGTGCCAGCTCACTCCGACAGGGCAATCAGCCCCAGCATTTT. The full variable domain, with the rest looked up from reference TRBV18 and TRBJ1-5, is NAGVMQNPRHLVRRRGQEARLRCSPMKGHSHVYWYRQLPEEGLKFMVYLQKENIIDESGMPKERFSAEFPKEGPSILRIQQVVRGDSAAYFCASSLRQGNQPQHFGDGTRLSIL.

This clone is a singleton in its sample. The rearrangement links TRBV11-2 to TRBJ1-2; 10 bases line up with TRBD1. V was clipped by 6 bases and J by 8 bases; unmatched bases: 15. The CDR3 spans 16 residues. The germline V gene encodes CDR1 SGHAT and CDR2 FQNNGV. The chain's CDR3 is CASRGWGQGIFGGYTF. CDR3 nucleotide sequence: TGTGCCAGCAGGGGGTGGGGACAGGGGATCTTCGGAGGCTACACCTTC. The full variable domain, its missing parts supplied by reference TRBV11-2 and TRBJ1-2, is EAGVAQSPRYKIIEKRQSVAFWCNPISGHATLYWYQQILGQGPKLLIQFQNNGVVDDSQLPKDRFSAERLKGVDSTLKIQPAKLEDSAVYLCASRGWGQGIFGGYTFGSGTRLTVV.

The rearrangement joins TRBV4-1 to TRBJ2-1; possible D gene TRBD2, 6 bases. The V gene lost 1 base and the J gene lost 4 bases, with 11 bases spanning the gap. This CDR3 contains 15 residues. Germline assignment: CDR1 MGHRA and CDR2 YSYEKL. This CDR3 reads CASSQVGGKYNEQFF. The CDR3 nucleotides read TGCGCCAGCAGCCAAGTAGGCGGGAAGTACAATGAGCAGTTCTTC.

V usage is TRBV2 and J usage is TRBJ2-5; D possibly corresponds to TRBD2 (6 bases). The CDR3 totals 19 residues. CDR1 is SNHLY, CDR2 FYNNEI, per germline. Trimming left V 2 bases short and J 1 base short, with 23 bases between. In DNA, the CDR3 is TGTGCCAGCAGTGAACTGCCGCAACTAGCTCCGAGACTCCAAGAGACCCAGTACTTC. Translating it yields CASSELPQLAPRLQETQYF.

The chain uses TRBV1 and TRBJ1-1. TRBV1 is deemed a pseudogene. The CDR3 runs to 15 residues. CDR3 nucleotide sequence: TGCACCAGCAGCCAGAGGACTACAGGTTACACTGAAGCTTTCTTT. Its protein product is CTSSQRTTGYTEAFF.

The CDR3 bases are TGTGCCAGTAGCCCCGGGACAGGGGGTAATCAGCCCCAGCATTTT. It codes for CASSPGTGGNQPQHF. The chain combines TRBV19 with TRBJ1-5, with 11 bases aligning to TRBD1. The CDR3 consists of 15 residues. Unmatched junction bases numbered 5, after V lost 6 bases and J lost 4 bases. CDR1 LNHDA and CDR2 SQIVND come from the germline V gene (reference sequence). The complete variable domain, with remaining parts taken from reference TRBV19 and TRBJ1-5, reads DGGITQSPKYLFRKEGQNVTLSCEQNLNHDAMYWYRQDPGQGLRLIYYSQIVNDFQKGDIAEGYSVSREKKESFPLTVTSAQKNPTAFYLCASSPGTGGNQPQHFGDGTRLSIL.

This clone was counted once. The rearrangement joins TRBV11-2 to TRBJ1-3; 8 nucleotides line up with TRBD1. This CDR3 is 14 amino acids long. Germline assignment: CDR1 SGHAT and CDR2 FQNNGV. Trimming removed 4 bases from V and 4 bases from J; junction bases left unmatched: 3. CDR3 in DNA: TGTGCCAGCAGCTCCGACAGGGGAGGAAACACCATATATTTT. Protein product: CASSSDRGGNTIYF.

This clone was counted between two and nine times. Other DNA sequences in the same sample also yield this CDR3. The CDR3 loop reads CASSLPGQGAREQYF. In DNA form, the CDR3 reads TGTGCCAGCAGCTTACCGGGACAGGGGGCGAGGGAGCAGTACTTC. V is TRBV13 and J is TRBJ2-7; 12 bases align to TRBD1. V was clipped by 2 bases and J by 7 bases; unmatched bases: 6. The CDR3 consists of 15 residues. Germline-derived CDR1 and CDR2 are PRHDT and FYEKMQ (reference sequence).

This clone was detected only once. This chain connects TRBV28 to TRBJ1-3; unclear D gene. The CDR3 totals 14 residues. Germline V lookup: CDR1 MDHEN, CDR2 SYDVKM. V lost 10 bases and J lost 0, with 13 bases in between. The CDR3 DNA follows: TGTGCCACCACAATCGGGGTCTCTGGAAACACCATATATTTT. This translates into CATTIGVSGNTIYF.

This rearrangement joins TRBV29-1 to TRBJ1-4; possibly TRBD1 for D (5 bases). In germline, CDR1 is SQVTM, CDR2 ANQGSEA. Trimming pared 5 bases from V and 2 bases from J, leaving 9 bases between. CDR3 length: 13 amino acids. The CDR3 protein is CSVWTTTNEKLFF. In nucleotides, the CDR3 is TGCAGCGTTTGGACAACCACTAATGAAAAACTGTTTTTT.

This clone has only one observation. The rearrangement joins TRBV4-1 to TRBJ1-5; D not certain. The CDR3 has 15 amino acids. Germline CDR1 is MGHRA and CDR2 is YSYEKL. V dropped 0 bases and J dropped 4 bases, with 10 bases sitting between them. CDR3 sequence (DNA): TGCGCCAGCAGCCAAGAATGGCAGACAAATCAGCCCCAGCATTTT. Its translation is CASSQEWQTNQPQHF.

V gene TRBV29-1 combines with J gene TRBJ2-3, with D unresolved. With 4 bases removed from V and 0 bases from J, the gap between germline ends came to 11 bases. Germline CDR1 SQVTM, CDR2 ANQGSEA. The CDR3 consists of 14 residues. The DNA for the CDR3 is TGCAGCGTTGGACTGGTCCTGAGCACAGATACGCAGTATTTT. It is translated as CSVGLVLSTDTQYF.